A selection of T cell receptor beta chains follows, all from one sample in a study of Ad26.COV2.S vaccination and SARS-CoV-2 variants. TCRdb keeps only in-frame clones here, not all; method: immunoSEQ multiplex PCR. The data show about 680,000 clones, more than 80% seen once. The sequencing used peripheral blood, collected in a trial of Ad26.COV2.S vaccine versus placebo. The receptor set was obtained from a person between 18 and 60 years old who received the Ad26.COV2.S COVID-19 vaccine or a placebo. Each CDR3 is given with its conserved first and last residue. The D gene is left open where the match is weak. Part of the rows lack a size; the others show once, few, many or a class for expanded clones.

>TRBV4-3|NA|TRBJ1-3|few|16
CASSQGARADGNTIYF
TGCGCCAGCAGCCAAGGCGCCAGGGCAGACGGAAACACCATATATTTT
>TRBV6-1|TRBD1|TRBJ1-1|NA|16
CASSEAQGQGNTEAFF
TGTGCCAGCAGTGAAGCCCAAGGACAGGGGAACACTGAAGCTTTCTTT
>TRBV30|TRBD1|TRBJ1-2|NA|14
CAWSVLTGGYGYTF
TGTGCCTGGAGTGTACTCACAGGGGGGTATGGCTACACCTTC
>TRBV9|TRBD2|TRBJ2-2|NA|16
CASSVVGSGSGGELFF
TGTGCCAGCAGCGTAGTAGGTAGCGGGAGTGGCGGGGAGCTGTTTTTT
>TRBV2|NA|TRBJ2-5|NA|14
CASSVGVIQETQYF
TGTGCCAGCAGTGTAGGGGTGATACAAGAGACCCAGTACTTC
>TRBV18|NA|TRBJ1-2|NA|14
CASSNISTNYGYTF
TGTGCCAGCTCAAATATCAGCACTAACTATGGCTACACCTTC
>TRBV7-2|NA|TRBJ1-2|few|14
CASSLVILAGGYTF
TGTGCCAGCAGCTTAGTCATTTTGGCAGGAGGCTACACCTTC
>TRBV27|NA|TRBJ1-2|NA|13
CASSLRGGYGYTF
TGTGCCAGCAGTTTAAGGGGAGGCTATGGCTACACCTTC
>TRBV6-1|NA|TRBJ2-7|NA|14
CASSEASLTYEQYF
TGTGCCAGCAGTGAAGCCTCCCTTACCTACGAGCAGTACTTC
>TRBV5-1|NA|TRBJ2-5|NA|15
CASSLAGEFQETQYF
TGCGCCAGCAGCTTGGCCGGGGAGTTCCAAGAGACCCAGTACTTC
>TRBV6-6|NA|TRBJ1-4|NA|14
CASSSSATNEKLFF
NA
>TRBV3-1/TRBV3-2|TRBD1|TRBJ2-3|NA|12
CASSDRVDTQYF
TGTGCCAGCAGTGACAGGGTTGATACGCAGTATTTT
>TRBV4-3|NA|TRBJ1-3|NA|15
CASSQDPSSGNTIYF
TGCGCCAGCAGCCAAGATCCTAGTTCCGGAAACACCATATATTTT
>TRBV7-9|NA|TRBJ2-3|NA|15
CATRSLTGRVDTQYF
TGTGCCACCAGATCCTTGACAGGGAGGGTAGATACGCAGTATTTT
>TRBV11-3|TRBD2|TRBJ2-1|NA|16
CASSLWVAGSTNEQFF
TGTGCCAGCAGCCTCTGGGTAGCGGGATCTACCAATGAGCAGTTCTTC
>TRBV6-5|NA|TRBJ2-7|once|11
CASSYSTVQYF
TGTGCCAGCAGTTACTCGACCGTGCAGTACTTC